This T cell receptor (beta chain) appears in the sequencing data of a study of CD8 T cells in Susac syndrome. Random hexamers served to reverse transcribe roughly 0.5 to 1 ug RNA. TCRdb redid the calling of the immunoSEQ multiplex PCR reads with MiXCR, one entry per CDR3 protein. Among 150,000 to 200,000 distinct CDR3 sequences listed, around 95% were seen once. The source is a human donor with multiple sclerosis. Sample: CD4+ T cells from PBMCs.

The CDR3 DNA reads TGTGCCAGCAGTGAGAGTCTAGCGAGTTCGGCGTCCCAGTACTTC. Translation: CASSESLASSASQYF. The V and J genes are TRBV2 and TRBJ2-5, with D maybe TRBD2 (6 bases). CDR1 is SNHLY and CDR2 is FYNNEI in the germline V gene. This CDR3 contains 15 residues. Trimming took 3 bases from V and 9 from J, leaving 20 bases between them.